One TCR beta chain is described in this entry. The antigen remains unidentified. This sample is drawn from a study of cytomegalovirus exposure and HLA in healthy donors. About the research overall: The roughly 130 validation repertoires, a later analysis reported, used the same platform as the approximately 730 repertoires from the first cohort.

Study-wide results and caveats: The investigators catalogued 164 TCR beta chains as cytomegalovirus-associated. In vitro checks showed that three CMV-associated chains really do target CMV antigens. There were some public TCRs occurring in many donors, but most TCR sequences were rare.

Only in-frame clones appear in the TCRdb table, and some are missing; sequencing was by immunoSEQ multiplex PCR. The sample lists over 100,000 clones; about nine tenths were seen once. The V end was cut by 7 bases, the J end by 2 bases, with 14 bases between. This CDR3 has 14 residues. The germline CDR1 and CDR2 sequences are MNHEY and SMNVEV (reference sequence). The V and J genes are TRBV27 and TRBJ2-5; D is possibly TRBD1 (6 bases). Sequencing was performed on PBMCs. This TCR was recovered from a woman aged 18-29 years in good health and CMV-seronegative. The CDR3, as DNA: TGTGCCAGCAAAGAACAGGGTTGGCAAGAGACCCAGTACTTC. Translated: CASKEQGWQETQYF.